Listed below are T cell receptor beta chains from one sample, sequenced in a study of blood T cell repertoires in COVID-19. The assay was immunoSEQ multiplex PCR, and TCRdb's table has in-frame clones only and misses some. This sample has 380,000 or so clones, with more than 70% found just once. What was sequenced was peripheral blood. Every receptor here comes from a man in his forties with acute or convalescent COVID-19. CDR3s include the opening cysteine and the closing phenylalanine or tryptophan. Fields, in order: V gene, D gene, CDR3 protein. The D gene is left open where the match is weak.

TRBV28,TRBD1,CASSFGTELYEQYF
TRBV27,TRBD1,CASSLIPQGAGDTEAFF
TRBV18,-,CASSRGGGLNTEAFF
TRBV9,TRBD2,CASSPRPGLAGGLRTDTQYF
TRBV7-9,-,CASSSFREVGAEAFF
TRBV7-2,TRBD1,CASSLGWTGESYPSYEQYF
TRBV5-6,-,CASRYRLVFTDTQYF
TRBV27,-,CASSLVGEDQPQHF
TRBV7-6,-,CASSLLGTYSYNEQFF
TRBV9,-,CASSVEAGPNQPQHF
TRBV7-2,-,CASSLARGGEAFF
TRBV6-6,-,CASSYPGQGGEQFF
TRBV9,-,CASSVSDSYNEQFF
TRBV18,-,CASSPGPNYGYTF
TRBV3-1/TRBV3-2,TRBD1,CASSQGRGPGEKLFF
TRBV12-5,TRBD1,CASGPPTGVDEQFF
TRBV27,TRBD1,CASSSTSGTGGYGYTF
TRBV25-1,TRBD2,CASSDAGGSTDTQYF
TRBV19,-,CASSIGDITHEQYF
TRBV5-1,-,CASSGRTKVGEKLFF
TRBV6-5,-,CASRVKYLTGELFF
TRBV18,-,CASSPGLRGEQYF
TRBV18,TRBD1,CASSPSGQLNTEAFF
TRBV3-1/TRBV3-2,-,CASSQDLYATVSTDTQYF
TRBV6-5,TRBD1,CASSLGQGVEQYF
TRBV27,-,CASSLSYLYEQYF
TRBV6-6,-,CASSYGEEQFF